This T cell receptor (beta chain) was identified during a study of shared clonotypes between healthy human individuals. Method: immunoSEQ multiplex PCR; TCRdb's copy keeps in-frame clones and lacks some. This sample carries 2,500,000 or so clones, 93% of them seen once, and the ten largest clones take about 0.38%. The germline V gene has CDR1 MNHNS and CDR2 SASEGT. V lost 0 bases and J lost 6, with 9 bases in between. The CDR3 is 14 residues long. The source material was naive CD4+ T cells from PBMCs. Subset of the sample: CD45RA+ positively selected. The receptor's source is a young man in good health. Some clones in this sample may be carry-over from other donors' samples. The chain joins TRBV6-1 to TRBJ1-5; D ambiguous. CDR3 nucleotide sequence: TGTGCCAGCAGTGAAGCGCGCAATGGTCAGCCCCAGCATTTT. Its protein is CASSEARNGQPQHF.